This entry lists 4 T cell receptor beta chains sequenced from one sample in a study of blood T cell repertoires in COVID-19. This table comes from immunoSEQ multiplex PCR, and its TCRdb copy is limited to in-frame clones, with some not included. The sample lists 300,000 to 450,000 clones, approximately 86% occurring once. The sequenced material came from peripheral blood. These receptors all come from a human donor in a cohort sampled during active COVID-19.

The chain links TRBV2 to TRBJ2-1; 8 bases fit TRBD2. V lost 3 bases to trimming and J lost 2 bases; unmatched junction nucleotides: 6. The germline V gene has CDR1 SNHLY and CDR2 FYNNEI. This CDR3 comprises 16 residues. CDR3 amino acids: CASSDPGLGPYNEQFF. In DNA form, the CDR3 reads TGTGCCAGCAGTGATCCGGGACTAGGTCCCTACAATGAGCAGTTCTTC.

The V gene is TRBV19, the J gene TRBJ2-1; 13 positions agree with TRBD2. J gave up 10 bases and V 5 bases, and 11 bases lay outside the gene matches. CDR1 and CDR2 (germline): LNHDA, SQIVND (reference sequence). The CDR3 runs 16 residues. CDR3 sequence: CASSARTSGSRVEQFF. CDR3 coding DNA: TGTGCCAGTAGTGCCCGGACTAGCGGGAGTCGTGTGGAGCAGTTCTTC.

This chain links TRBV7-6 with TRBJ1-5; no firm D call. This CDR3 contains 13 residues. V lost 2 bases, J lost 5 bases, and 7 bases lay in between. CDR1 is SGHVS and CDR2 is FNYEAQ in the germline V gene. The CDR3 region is CASSLSAYQPQHF. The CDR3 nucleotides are TGTGCCAGCAGCTTATCCGCGTATCAGCCCCAGCATTTT.

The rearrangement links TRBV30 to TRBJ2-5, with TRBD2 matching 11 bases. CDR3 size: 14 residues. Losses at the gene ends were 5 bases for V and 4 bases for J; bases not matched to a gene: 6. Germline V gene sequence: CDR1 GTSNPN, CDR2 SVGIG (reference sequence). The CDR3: CAWGVGTSGETQYF. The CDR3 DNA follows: TGTGCCTGGGGCGTCGGGACTAGCGGAGAGACCCAGTACTTC.